Sequencing of this T cell receptor (beta chain) was carried out in a study of blood T cell repertoires in COVID-19. Study as a whole: T cells, B-cell-depleted T cells, or PBMCs provided the cDNA or gDNA that served as material.

V lost 4 bases to trimming and J lost 8 bases, with 18 bases between them. In germline, CDR1 is SGHRS, CDR2 YFSETQ. The CDR3 is 15 amino acids. Authors' processing steps: For nucleated cells, counts were estimated from reference gene primer amplification. Some clones are missing from TCRdb's copy, which holds only in-frame ones; the method was immunoSEQ multiplex PCR. V and J calls and clone size come straight from that table; D and trimming were deduced from the DNA. The data hold 30,000 to 45,000 clones, with 65% to 80% observed a single time. The TCR sequence derives from a man between 60 and 75 years old with active COVID-19. The chain recombines TRBV5-1 with TRBJ1-4, with D perhaps TRBD1 (5 bases). Material: peripheral blood. CDR3 DNA: TGCGCCAGCAGCCGGATGGACGGACCAGGGGAAAAACTGTTTTTT. Its protein product is CASSRMDGPGEKLFF. Full variable domain (remainder filled in from reference TRBV5-1 and TRBJ1-4): KAGVTQTPRYLIKTRGQQVTLSCSPISGHRSVSWYQQTPGQGLQFLFEYFSETQRNKGNFPGRFSGRQFSNSRSEMNVSTLELGDSALYLCASSRMDGPGEKLFFGSGTQLSVL.